The rows below give T cell receptor beta chains drawn from one sample of a study of blood T cell repertoires in COVID-19. Sequenced by immunoSEQ multiplex PCR; TCRdb stores in-frame clones only, minus some. The repertoire holds roughly 250,000 clones, with 65% to 85% as singletons. Sequenced input: peripheral blood. The receptors stem from a woman in her forties with active or convalescent COVID-19. Both conserved end residues are part of each CDR3. A D gene is named only where the DNA matches it firmly. Only part of the rows carry a size: once, few, many, or a class if the clone is expanded.

j_call	v_call	d_call	clone_size	cdr3_nt	cdr3_aa
TRBJ2-3	TRBV5-1	TRBD2	NA	TGCGCCAGCAGCTTGGGAGCGGGGACGAGGACAGATACGCAGTATTTT	CASSLGAGTRTDTQYF
TRBJ2-5	TRBV28	NA	NA	TGTGCCAGCAGTTTTAGGAGGGAGACCCAGTACTTC	CASSFRRETQYF
TRBJ2-3	TRBV7-3	NA	NA	TGTGCCAGCAGCTTAACCCCAACTAGCTTGGATACGCAGTATTTT	CASSLTPTSLDTQYF
TRBJ1-4	TRBV7-2	NA	few	TGTGCCAGCAGCGCTGAGGCTAATGAAAAACTGTTTTTT	CASSAEANEKLFF
TRBJ1-4	TRBV5-1	NA	NA	TGCGCCAGCAGCCCGCGGGAGGGAGGTAGACTGTTTTTT	CASSPREGGRLFF
TRBJ2-6	TRBV5-1	TRBD1	NA	TGCGCCAGCAGCCAGGGACAGGCGCTCTCTGGGGCCAACGTCCTGACTTTC	CASSQGQALSGANVLTF
TRBJ2-3	TRBV6-1	NA	NA	TGTGCCAGCAGTGAAGGACTCCGTAGGGATACGCAGTATTTT	CASSEGLRRDTQYF
TRBJ1-4	TRBV11-2	NA	NA	TGTGCCAGCAGCTCTGGCATCACCCCTAATGAAAAACTGTTTTTT	CASSSGITPNEKLFF
TRBJ1-1	TRBV19	NA	NA	TGTGCCAGTAGAACCGGTTACGCTGAAGCTTTCTTT	CASRTGYAEAFF
TRBJ2-5	TRBV11-2	NA	NA	TGTGCCAGCAGCTCCAGGGGTTACGAGACCCAGTACTTC	CASSSRGYETQYF